The sequence of this TCR beta chain was determined in a study of early T cells in non-severe SARS-CoV-2 infection. For the study at large: Bulk RNA from unsorted whole blood was sequenced; chains were unpaired. Overall study results and limits: VDJdb-based matching was biased toward anti-spike CD8 responses and missed private and CD4 specificities.

For this clonotype: Its target is unknown.

Unique molecular identifiers (one per individual cDNA molecule) were attached. MiXCR, run by TCRdb on the 5' RACE reads, gives a single entry per CDR3 protein. The sample contains roughly 100,000 distinct CDR3 sequences, approximately 12% of which appear only once. Deletions cut 2 bases from V and 2 bases from J, with 10 bases between. This CDR3 is 15 amino acids long. Looked up from germline, CDR1 is MNHEY and CDR2 is SVGAGI. The clonotype was recovered from an adult who was a healthcare worker with PCR-confirmed SARS-CoV-2 infection or an uninfected control (not recorded which). This sequence joins TRBV6-5 and TRBJ1-3, with D hard to call. The specimen comprised whole blood, sampled at baseline. DNA of the CDR3: TGTGCCAGCAGTTACCGGGGTCCGGCTGGAAACACCATATATTTT. It encodes CASSYRGPAGNTIYF.